The subject of this entry is one TCR beta chain. Its antigen is still unknown. Clones were sequenced by immunoSEQ multiplex PCR, and TCRdb holds only the in-frame ones, with some missing. The table includes fewer than 120,000 clones, approximately 92% detected once. This sample was taken from a study of siplizumab effects on memory and regulatory T cells. Whole-study findings and limits: There appeared to be greater diversity in naive T cells than in memory cells, and naive T cells seemed major contributors to the alloresponse.

Germline V gives CDR1 SGHRS, CDR2 YFSETQ. The CDR3 length is 14 residues. V dropped 4 bases and J dropped 8 bases, with 16 bases sitting between them. The origin of this receptor is a human donor in good health. The V call is TRBV5-1, the J call TRBJ2-1, with D uncertain. The source material was CD4+ T cells sorted from blood. In nucleotides, the CDR3 is TGCGCCAGCAGCATCGTCGATCCCAAGGATGAGCAGTTCTTC. Translation: CASSIVDPKDEQFF.